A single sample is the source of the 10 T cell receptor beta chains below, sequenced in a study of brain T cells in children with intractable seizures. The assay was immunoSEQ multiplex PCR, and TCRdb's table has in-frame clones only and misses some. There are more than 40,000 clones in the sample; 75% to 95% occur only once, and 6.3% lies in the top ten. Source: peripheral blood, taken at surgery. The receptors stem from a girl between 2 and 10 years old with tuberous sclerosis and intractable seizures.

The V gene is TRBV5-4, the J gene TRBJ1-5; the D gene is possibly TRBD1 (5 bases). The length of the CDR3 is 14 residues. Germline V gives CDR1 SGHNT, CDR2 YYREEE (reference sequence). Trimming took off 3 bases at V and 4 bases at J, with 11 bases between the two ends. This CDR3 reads CASSSGLGNQPQHF. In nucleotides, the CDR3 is TGTGCCAGCAGCTCGGGACTTGGGAATCAGCCCCAGCATTTT.

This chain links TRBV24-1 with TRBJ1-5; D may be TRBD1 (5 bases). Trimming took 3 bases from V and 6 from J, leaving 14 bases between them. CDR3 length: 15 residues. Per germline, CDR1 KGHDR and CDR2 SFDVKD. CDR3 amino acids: CATSDPGRAGQPQHF. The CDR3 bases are TGTGCCACCAGTGATCCCGGCAGGGCGGGTCAGCCCCAGCATTTT.

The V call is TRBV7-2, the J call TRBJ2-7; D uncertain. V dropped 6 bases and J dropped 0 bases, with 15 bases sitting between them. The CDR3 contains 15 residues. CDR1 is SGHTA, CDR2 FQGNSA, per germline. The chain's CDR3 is CASSPGGLSSYEQYV. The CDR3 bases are TGTGCCAGCAGTCCCGGTGGGCTTAGCTCCTACGAGCAGTACGTC.

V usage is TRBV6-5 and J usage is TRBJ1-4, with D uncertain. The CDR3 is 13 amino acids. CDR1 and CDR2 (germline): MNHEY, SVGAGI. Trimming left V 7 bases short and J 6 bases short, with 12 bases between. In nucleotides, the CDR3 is TGTGCCAGCAAGGTTGGGGTGGATGAAAAACTGTTTTTT. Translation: CASKVGVDEKLFF.

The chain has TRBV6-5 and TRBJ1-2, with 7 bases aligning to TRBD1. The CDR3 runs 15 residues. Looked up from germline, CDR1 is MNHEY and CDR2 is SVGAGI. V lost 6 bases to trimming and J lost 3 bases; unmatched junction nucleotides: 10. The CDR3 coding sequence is TGTGCCAGCAGGCTGGACCCGCAGGGGGACTATGGCTACACCTTC. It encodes CASRLDPQGDYGYTF.

CDR3 loop: CASRMGQAHVQETQYF. The CDR3 bases are TGTGCCAGCAGGATGGGGCAGGCACACGTCCAAGAGACCCAGTACTTC. The genes are TRBV2 and TRBJ2-5, with D possibly being TRBD1 (5 bases). CDR3 length: 16 residues. Trimming took off 6 bases at V and 1 base at J, with 18 bases between the two ends. Germline CDR1 reads SNHLY; CDR2 reads FYNNEI.

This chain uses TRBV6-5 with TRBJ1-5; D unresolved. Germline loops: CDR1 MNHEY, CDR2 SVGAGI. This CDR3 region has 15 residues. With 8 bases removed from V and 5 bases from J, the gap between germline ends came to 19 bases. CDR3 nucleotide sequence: TGTGCCAGCTCAACCGCCCGGGCCGCCGATCAGCCCCAGCATTTT. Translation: CASSTARAADQPQHF.

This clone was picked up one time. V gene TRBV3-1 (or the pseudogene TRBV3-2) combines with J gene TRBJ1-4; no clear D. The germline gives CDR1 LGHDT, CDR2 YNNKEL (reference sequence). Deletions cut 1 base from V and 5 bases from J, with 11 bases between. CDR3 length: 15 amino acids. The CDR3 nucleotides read TGTGCCAGCAGCCAAGGGGTGGAAGCCAATGAAAAACTGTTTTTT. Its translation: CASSQGVEANEKLFF.

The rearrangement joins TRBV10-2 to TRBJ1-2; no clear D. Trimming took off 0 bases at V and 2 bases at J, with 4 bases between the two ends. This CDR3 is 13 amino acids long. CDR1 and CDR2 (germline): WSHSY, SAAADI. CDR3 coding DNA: TGCGCCAGCAGTGAGTCACGGAACTATGGCTACACCTTC. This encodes CASSESRNYGYTF.

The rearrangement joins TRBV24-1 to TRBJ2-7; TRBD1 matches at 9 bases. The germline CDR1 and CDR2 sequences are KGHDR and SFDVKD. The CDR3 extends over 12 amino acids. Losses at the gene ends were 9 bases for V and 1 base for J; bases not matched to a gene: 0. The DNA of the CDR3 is TGTGCCACCGGGACAGGGTCCTACGAGCAGTACTTC. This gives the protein CATGTGSYEQYF.